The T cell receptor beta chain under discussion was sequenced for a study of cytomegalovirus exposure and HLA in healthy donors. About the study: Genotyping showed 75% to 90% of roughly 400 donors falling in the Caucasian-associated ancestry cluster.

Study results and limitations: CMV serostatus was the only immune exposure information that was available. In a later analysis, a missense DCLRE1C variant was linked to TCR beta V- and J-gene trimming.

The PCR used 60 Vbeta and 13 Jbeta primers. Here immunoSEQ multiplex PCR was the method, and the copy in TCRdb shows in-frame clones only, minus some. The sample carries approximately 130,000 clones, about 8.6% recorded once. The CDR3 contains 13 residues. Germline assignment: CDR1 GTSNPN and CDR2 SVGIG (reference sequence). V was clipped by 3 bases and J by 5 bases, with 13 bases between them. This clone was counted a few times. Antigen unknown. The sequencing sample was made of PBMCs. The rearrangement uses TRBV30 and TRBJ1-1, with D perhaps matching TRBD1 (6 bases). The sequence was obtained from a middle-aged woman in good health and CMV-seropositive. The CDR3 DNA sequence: TGTGCCTGGAGATTGCAGGGGAATACTGAAGCTTTCTTT. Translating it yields CAWRLQGNTEAFF. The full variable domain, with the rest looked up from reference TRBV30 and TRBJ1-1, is SQTIHQWPATLVQPVGSPLSLECTVEGTSNPNLYWYRQAAGRGLQLLFYSVGIGQISSEVPQNLSASRPQDRQFILSSKKLLLSDSGFYLCAWRLQGNTEAFFGQGTRLTVV.